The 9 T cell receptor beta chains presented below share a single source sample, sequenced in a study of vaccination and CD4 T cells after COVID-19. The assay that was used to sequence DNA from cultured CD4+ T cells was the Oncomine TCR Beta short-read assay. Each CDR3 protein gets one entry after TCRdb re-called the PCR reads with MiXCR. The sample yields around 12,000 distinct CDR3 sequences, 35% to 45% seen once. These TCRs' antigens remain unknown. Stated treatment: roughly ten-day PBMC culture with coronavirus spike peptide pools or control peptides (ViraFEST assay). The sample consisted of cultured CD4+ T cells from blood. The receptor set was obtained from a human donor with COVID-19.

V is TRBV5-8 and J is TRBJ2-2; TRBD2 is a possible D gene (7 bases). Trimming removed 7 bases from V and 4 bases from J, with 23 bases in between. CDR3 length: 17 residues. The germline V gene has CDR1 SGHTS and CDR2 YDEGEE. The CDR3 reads CASAQDRGAGSTGELFF. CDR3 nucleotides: TGTGCCAGCGCCCAGGATCGGGGGGCGGGGAGCACCGGGGAGCTGTTTTTT.

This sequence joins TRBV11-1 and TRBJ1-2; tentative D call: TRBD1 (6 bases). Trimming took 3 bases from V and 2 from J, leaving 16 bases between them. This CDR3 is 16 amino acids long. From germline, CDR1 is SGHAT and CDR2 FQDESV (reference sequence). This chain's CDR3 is CASSFPTGNENYGYTF. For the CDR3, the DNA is TGTGCCAGCAGCTTCCCTACAGGGAATGAAAACTATGGCTACACCTTC.

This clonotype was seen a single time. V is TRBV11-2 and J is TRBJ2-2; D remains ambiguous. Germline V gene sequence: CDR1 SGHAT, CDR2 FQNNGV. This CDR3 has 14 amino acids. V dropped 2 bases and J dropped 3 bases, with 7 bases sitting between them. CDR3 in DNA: TGTGCCAGCAGCTTAAGTACGGACACCGGGGAGCTGTTTTTT. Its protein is CASSLSTDTGELFF.

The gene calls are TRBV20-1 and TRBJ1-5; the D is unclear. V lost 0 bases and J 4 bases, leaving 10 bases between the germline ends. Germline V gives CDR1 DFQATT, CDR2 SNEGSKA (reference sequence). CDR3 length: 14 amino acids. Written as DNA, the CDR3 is TGCAGTGCTAGAGACCCGATTGGTAATCAGCCCCAGCATTTT. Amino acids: CSARDPIGNQPQHF.

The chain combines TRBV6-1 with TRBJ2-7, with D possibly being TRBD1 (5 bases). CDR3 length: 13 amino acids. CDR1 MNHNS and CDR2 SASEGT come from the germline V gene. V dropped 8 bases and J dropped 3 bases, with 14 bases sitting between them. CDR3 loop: CASCKGRDYEQYF. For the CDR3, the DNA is TGTGCCAGCTGCAAGGGCAGGGACTACGAGCAGTACTTC.

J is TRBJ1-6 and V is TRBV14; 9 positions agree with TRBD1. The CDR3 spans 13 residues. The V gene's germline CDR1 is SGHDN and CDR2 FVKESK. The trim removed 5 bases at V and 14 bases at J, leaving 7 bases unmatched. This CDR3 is CASSVTGGRTLHF. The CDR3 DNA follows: TGTGCCAGCAGCGTGACAGGGGGTCGAACCCTCCACTTT.

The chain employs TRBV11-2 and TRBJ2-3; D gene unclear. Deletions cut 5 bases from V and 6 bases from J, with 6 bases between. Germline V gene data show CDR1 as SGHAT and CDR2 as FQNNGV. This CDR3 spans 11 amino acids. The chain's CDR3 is CASSPRDTQYF. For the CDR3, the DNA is TGTGCCAGCAGCCCGCGGGATACGCAGTATTTT.

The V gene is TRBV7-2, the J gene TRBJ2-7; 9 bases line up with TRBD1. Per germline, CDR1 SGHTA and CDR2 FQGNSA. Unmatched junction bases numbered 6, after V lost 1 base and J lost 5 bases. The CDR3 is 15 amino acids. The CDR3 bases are TGTGCCAGCAGCTTAGGGGGACAGGGAAGGGACGAGCAGTACTTC. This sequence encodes CASSLGGQGRDEQYF.

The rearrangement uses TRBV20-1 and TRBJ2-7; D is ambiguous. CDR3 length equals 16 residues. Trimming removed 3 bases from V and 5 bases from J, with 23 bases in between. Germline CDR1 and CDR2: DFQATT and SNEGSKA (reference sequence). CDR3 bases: TGCAGTGCTAGCCTGGTGGGCCTTTTTTCTCCCCACGAGCAGTACTTC. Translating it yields CSASLVGLFSPHEQYF.